This T cell receptor (beta chain) appears in the sequencing data of a study of vaccination effects on CD4 cells after COVID-19. General study results and limits: From healthy vaccinees, only 1 of 255 vaccine-induced clones also reacted to common cold coronaviruses. Infection- and vaccine-induced clones contracted markedly late after vaccination.

The protocol was immunoSEQ multiplex PCR, while the TCRdb copy is restricted to in-frame clones and leaves out a portion. The table includes about 28,000 clones, around 80% detected once. V lost 6 bases and J lost 0, with 12 bases in between. CDR3 size: 15 residues. CDR1 SGHAT and CDR2 FQNNGV come from the germline V gene. Viral peptide pool expansion of antigen-specific CD4+ T cells preceded sequencing in the ViraFEST assay. When less than 12 days of culture had elapsed, CD4+ T cells were isolated. Absence of prior SARS-CoV-2 infection characterized the vaccine recipients, who showed negative nucleocapsid antibodies. With respect to this clone: Its antigen is not known.

Source: CD4+ T cells from PBMCs cultured with SARS-CoV-2 spike peptides, taken before COVID-19 vaccination. The sequence was obtained from a human donor who received a COVID-19 vaccine. The J gene is TRBJ2-1, the V gene TRBV11-2; D assignment may be TRBD1 or TRBD2 (5 bases each). The CDR3: CASRGTASSYNEQFF. CDR3 nucleotide sequence: TGTGCCAGCAGGGGGACCGCGAGCTCCTACAATGAGCAGTTCTTC. Complete variable domain (other parts from reference TRBV11-2 and TRBJ2-1): EAGVAQSPRYKIIEKRQSVAFWCNPISGHATLYWYQQILGQGPKLLIQFQNNGVVDDSQLPKDRFSAERLKGVDSTLKIQPAKLEDSAVYLCASRGTASSYNEQFFGPGTRLTVL.